What follows describes a single T cell receptor beta chain. Its specificity is not known. This specimen belongs to a study of graft-versus-host responses after intestinal transplantation. General study findings and limits: Allografts from individuals with graft-donor T cell macrochimerism displayed high graft-versus-host to host-versus-graft clonal ratios. Association was observed between peak circulating GvH clone levels and early post-transplant HvG declines.

V lost 6 bases and J lost 5; bases outside the gene matches: 10. Germline V gene sequence: CDR1 MNHEY, CDR2 SMNVEV (reference sequence). The CDR3 totals 16 residues. Using immunoSEQ multiplex PCR, the repertoire was profiled, and TCRdb retains in-frame clones only, with some absent. The sample yields more than 70,000 clones, around 93% seen once. The rearrangement joins TRBV27 to TRBJ1-6; 7 bases line up with TRBD1. The sequencing here drew on unstimulated CD8+ T cells sorted from spleen or lymph node cells, taken before transplant. This sequence originates from a human donor who was the organ donor for an intestinal transplant. The CDR3 DNA follows: TGTGCCAGCAGGGGGACAGCGAACACTAATAATTCACCCCTCCACTTT. Translated: CASRGTANTNNSPLHF.